These T cell receptor beta chains were read from a single sample in a study of Tregs in tolerant kidney transplant recipients. Produced via immunoSEQ multiplex PCR; TCRdb's table is partial and in-frame only. Of approximately 50,000 clones in the sample, 91% are singletons; the top ten hold approximately 14%. This material consisted of CD8+ T cells from blood (PBMCs), taken 24 months after the transplant. These receptors were obtained from a human patient who received a combined kidney and bone marrow transplant. The T cells may come from the graft donor. Each CDR3 is given with its conserved first and last residue. A D gene is named only where the DNA matches it firmly. Clone sizes are given selectively: once, few, many, or a class where the clone is expanded.

clone_size	cdr3_length	v_call	d_call	j_call	cdr3_aa	cdr3_nt
-	12	TRBV7-9	-	TRBJ2-1	CASSFSHNEQFF	TGTGCCAGCAGCTTTTCTCACAATGAGCAGTTCTTC
-	13	TRBV6-5	-	TRBJ2-7	CASSEAISYEQYF	TGTGCCAGCAGTGAAGCGATATCCTACGAGCAGTACTTC
-	15	TRBV7-3	TRBD2	TRBJ2-3	CASSLLAGGADTQYF	TGTGCCAGCAGCTTACTAGCGGGAGGGGCAGATACGCAGTATTTT
once	14	TRBV7-2	-	TRBJ2-5	CASSFLSGRETQYF	TGTGCCAGCAGCTTTCTGAGCGGCAGGGAGACCCAGTACTTC
-	13	TRBV2	-	TRBJ2-7	CASNWQGTYEQYF	TGTGCCAGCAATTGGCAGGGGACCTACGAGCAGTACTTC
-	17	TRBV4-1	-	TRBJ2-3	CASSQVVGGPNQDTQYF	TGCGCCAGCAGCCAAGTAGTAGGAGGCCCCAACCAAGATACGCAGTATTTT
-	13	TRBV7-6	-	TRBJ1-1	CASSPPGGAEAFF	TGTGCCAGCAGCCCCCCTGGGGGCGCTGAAGCTTTCTTT
-	14	TRBV7-6	-	TRBJ1-4	CASSLLSTNEKLFF	TGTGCCAGCAGCTTATTATCCACTAATGAAAAACTGTTTTTT
-	14	TRBV4-1	-	TRBJ1-5	CASSQVGGNQPQHF	TGCGCCAGCAGCCAAGTTGGGGGGAATCAGCCCCAGCATTTT
-	15	TRBV5-8	-	TRBJ1-1	CASSRGLNPNTEAFF	TGTGCCAGCAGCAGGGGGTTGAACCCGAACACTGAAGCTTTCTTT